This T cell receptor (beta chain) was recovered during a study of beta chain features in type 1 diabetes. The wider study: Patients shared similar age, gender and cell yields with healthy donors.

Study-wide points: A greater similarity of naive, central memory and Treg TCRB repertoires was seen among patients than among healthy donors.

All of the isolated RNA was reverse transcribed, so expressed TCRB transcripts were sequenced. Sequencing was performed with immunoSEQ multiplex PCR; in TCRdb, only in-frame clones are kept and a portion is missing. The sample lists about 150,000 clones; around 8% were seen once. The CDR3 consists of 16 residues. With V trimmed by 1 base and J by 0 bases, 4 bases remained unmatched. Looked up from germline, CDR1 is MGHDK and CDR2 is SYGVNS. About 116 mL of blood, on average, came from one heparinised draw per donor. The authors sorted CD4+ naive, central memory, regulatory and stem cell-like memory cells via CD45RO/CCR7/CD25/CD127/CD95/CD27. The sample holds a few counts of this clone. Its antigen is undetermined.

V gene TRBV25-1 combines with J gene TRBJ1-2; the match to TRBD1 covers 8 bases. The sample was central memory CD4+ T cells from blood. This receptor was taken from a man aged 18-30 years in good health. The CDR3 here is CASSESGGAANYGYTF. The CDR3 nucleotides read TGTGCCAGCAGTGAATCAGGGGGCGCGGCTAACTATGGCTACACCTTC.